This TCR beta chain is from a study of T-cell reconstitution after alpha-beta-depleted transplantation in children. The germline V gene has CDR1 LNHNV and CDR2 YYDKDF (reference sequence). The CDR3 runs 15 residues. Trimming pared 5 bases from V and 2 bases from J, leaving 16 bases between. The library targeted TCRbeta and was prepared with unique molecular identifiers. TCRdb reanalysed the PCR reads using MiXCR and keeps one entry per CDR3 protein. The data contain about 340,000 distinct CDR3 sequences, roughly 15% of them seen just once; the ten biggest clones take up around 4.1%. The sample holds a few counts of this clonotype.

The specimen was PBMCs, collected from the stem cell graft. The sequence derives from a human donor who donated a stem cell graft to a child with Fanconi anemia. This sequence joins TRBV15 and TRBJ2-7, with a tentative D call TRBD1 (6 bases). CDR3 DNA: TGTGCCACCAGCGTCGAACAGGGTTTCACCTACGAGCAGTACTTC. As protein: CATSVEQGFTYEQYF.